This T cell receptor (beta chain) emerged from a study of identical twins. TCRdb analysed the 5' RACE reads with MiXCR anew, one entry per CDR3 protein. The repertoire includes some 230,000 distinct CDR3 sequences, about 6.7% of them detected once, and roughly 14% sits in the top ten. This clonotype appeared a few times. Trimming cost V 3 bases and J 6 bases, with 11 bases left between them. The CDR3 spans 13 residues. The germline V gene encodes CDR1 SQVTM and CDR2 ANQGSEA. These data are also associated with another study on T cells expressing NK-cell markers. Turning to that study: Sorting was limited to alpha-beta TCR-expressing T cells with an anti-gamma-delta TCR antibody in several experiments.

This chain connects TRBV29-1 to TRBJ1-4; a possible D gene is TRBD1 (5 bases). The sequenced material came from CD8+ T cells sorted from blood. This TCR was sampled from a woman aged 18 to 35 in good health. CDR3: CSVERGGDEKLFF. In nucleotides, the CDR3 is TGCAGCGTTGAGAGGGGAGGGGATGAAAAACTGTTTTTT. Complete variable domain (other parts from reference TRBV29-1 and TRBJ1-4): SAVISQKPSRDICQRGTSLTIQCQVDSQVTMMFWYRQQPGQSLTLIATANQGSEATYESGFVIDKFPISRPNLTFSTLTVSNMSPEDSSIYLCSVERGGDEKLFFGSGTQLSVL.